The rows below give T cell receptor beta chains drawn from one sample of a study of T cells after posttransplantation cyclophosphamide. TCRdb's copy holds only in-frame clones and misses some; the assay was immunoSEQ multiplex PCR. This table holds roughly 18,000 clones, approximately 87% found once. Input material: memory CD4+ T cells sorted from blood. These receptors were taken from a man younger than 45 in good health and a related stem cell transplant donor. The conserved cysteine and the conserved F or W are not part of the CDR3 here. Size is omitted from some rows. Given values are once, few, many or a class for expanded clones.

clone size	V gene	J gene	CDR3 protein
NA	TRBV11-3	TRBJ2-3	ASSRGQSTDTQY
NA	TRBV28	TRBJ1-1	AIQRNTEAF
NA	TRBV25-1	TRBJ2-4	ASSDPSGTGDKNIQY
NA	TRBV4-2	TRBJ1-2	ASSQDTGYGYT
NA	TRBV6-1	TRBJ1-1	ASSERWGDNTEAF
NA	TRBV2	TRBJ2-5	ASTRGTGDGETQY
NA	TRBV5-1	TRBJ1-2	ASSLGPGYGYT
NA	TRBV6-5	TRBJ2-2	ASSYRTSGNTGELF
NA	TRBV28	TRBJ1-2	ASSPTGDYGYT
NA	TRBV14	TRBJ2-7	ASSQVVGHEQY
few	TRBV2	TRBJ2-7	ATGEISYEQY
NA	TRBV7-8	TRBJ1-2	ASSLEFWSDYGYT
NA	TRBV11-2	TRBJ1-4	ASSLAPRGNATNEKLF
NA	TRBV5-3	TRBJ1-4	ARSLACYRGGTNEKLF
NA	TRBV1	TRBJ1-2	TSSQAGQRKAYGYT
NA	TRBV5-6	TRBJ2-5	ASSDAGLGETQY
NA	TRBV5-1	TRBJ1-3	ASSSGWGGYGGNTIY
NA	TRBV5-1	TRBJ2-3	ASRGTGARGTQY
NA	TRBV9	TRBJ2-2	ASSPQTSGGVLGGELF
NA	TRBV5-1	TRBJ1-1	ASSLDRGIEAF
NA	TRBV19	TRBJ1-1	ASSPRRQGAGNTEAF
few	TRBV7-9	TRBJ1-1	ASSLILTEAF
NA	TRBV7-8	TRBJ1-1	ASSLSLNTEAF
NA	TRBV4-3	TRBJ2-5	ASSQDSGKETQY
few	TRBV28	TRBJ1-3	ASSPRTGTGNTIY
NA	TRBV5-1	TRBJ2-3	ASSLGSSSTDTQY
NA	TRBV5-1	TRBJ2-7	ASSLSTSGYEQY
NA	TRBV27	TRBJ2-3	ASRPGTAPRATQY
NA	TRBV27	TRBJ2-5	ASSLQGRETQY
NA	TRBV9	TRBJ1-5	ASSPTPPRNQPQH
once	TRBV5-1	TRBJ1-5	ASSIDGSNQPQH
NA	TRBV7-2	TRBJ1-2	ASSVGTDYGYT
few	TRBV7-3	TRBJ2-2	ASSEQGANTGELF
NA	TRBV11-1	TRBJ2-5	ASSSTDRSLETQY
NA	TRBV11-2	TRBJ2-3	ASSLVPGGSTDTQY
NA	TRBV5-1	TRBJ1-2	ASSPPGAGNYGYT
few	TRBV28	TRBJ1-1	ASSLLNRGVRAF
NA	TRBV18	TRBJ1-1	ASSPQGNTEAF
few	TRBV6-4	TRBJ2-3	ASSGTSGGTDTQY
NA	TRBV2	TRBJ2-5	ASSEAGLAGGDQD
NA	TRBV6-6	TRBJ1-5	ASSVAGSNQPQH
NA	TRBV7-9	TRBJ1-2	ASSLDAANYGYT
NA	TRBV4-1	TRBJ2-7	ASSHDRGIKGYEQY
NA	TRBV5-1	TRBJ2-2	ASSLGGTANTGELF
NA	TRBV7-9	TRBJ1-6	ASRTSNSPLH
NA	TRBV6-1	TRBJ1-1	ASSERRAGTEAF
NA	TRBV14	TRBJ2-4	ASSQDSLGAKNIQY
NA	TRBV6-1	TRBJ1-5	ASSEAGWNQPQH